These 13 T cell receptor beta chains were all obtained from the same sample, sequenced in a study of blood T cell repertoires in COVID-19. Data came from immunoSEQ multiplex PCR; TCRdb stores just in-frame clones and leaves some out. The sample yields roughly 190,000 clones, 88% seen once. The sample was peripheral blood. These receptors were taken from a man aged 40-49 years with active or convalescent COVID-19.

Worth noting for this clone: The same CDR3 arises from other DNA sequences in this sample as well. The genes are TRBV12-3 or TRBV12-4 and TRBJ2-7, with TRBD1 matching 7 bases. V shed 3 bases and J 4 bases; nucleotides not matched to a gene: 3. This CDR3 comprises 13 residues. CDR3 sequence (DNA): TGTGCCAGCAGTTTGACAGGGTCTTACGAGCAGTACTTC. Its translation is CASSLTGSYEQYF.

This sequence joins TRBV28 and TRBJ1-5, with D possibly being TRBD1 (6 bases). CDR3 size: 16 residues. Germline V gene sequence: CDR1 MDHEN, CDR2 SYDVKM. Trimming pared 8 bases from V and 2 bases from J, leaving 19 bases between. The CDR3 coding sequence is TGTGCCAGCGCTGGACAGACCCGCGACGGCAATCAGCCCCAGCATTTT. Protein sequence: CASAGQTRDGNQPQHF.

This clone was seen only a few times. This chain connects TRBV29-1 to TRBJ1-1; D may be TRBD1 (5 bases). The CDR3 is 11 amino acids. The V gene's germline CDR1 is SQVTM and CDR2 ANQGSEA. V was clipped by 7 bases and J by 4 bases, with 10 bases between them. This chain's CDR3 is CSAGRGTEAFF. The CDR3 DNA reads TGCAGCGCGGGACGGGGCACTGAAGCTTTCTTT.

The genes are TRBV9 and TRBJ1-4; D possibly corresponds to TRBD1 (6 bases). This CDR3 has 15 amino acids. Germline CDR1 SGDLS, CDR2 YYNGEE. Between the trimmed V and J ends, which lost 4 bases and 7 bases, there was a span of 17 bases. The DNA of the CDR3 is TGTGCCAGCAGCTCGCAGCCTAGGGGGGGTGAAAAACTGTTTTTT. Translated: CASSSQPRGGEKLFF.

The chain joins TRBV28 to TRBJ1-3; TRBD1 might be the D (5 bases). CDR3 length equals 19 residues. Trimming cost V 1 base and J 4 bases, with 23 bases left between them. CDR1 is MDHEN, CDR2 SYDVKM, per germline. The CDR3 spells CASSLFSPPGSVSGNTIYF. The CDR3, as DNA: TGTGCCAGCAGTTTATTTTCCCCCCCAGGGTCCGTAAGCGGAAACACCATATATTTT.

This clone showed up just a few times. The chain recombines TRBV2 with TRBJ1-1, with 8 bases identical to TRBD1. The germline gives CDR1 SNHLY, CDR2 FYNNEI. The CDR3 is 15 amino acids. V was clipped by 6 bases and J by 1 base; unmatched bases: 7. CDR3 DNA sequence: TGTGCCAGCAGGATGGACAGGGTGGGGAACACTGAAGCTTTCTTT. Translation: CASRMDRVGNTEAFF.

The chain carries TRBV6-5 and TRBJ2-7; D is ambiguous. CDR3 length: 14 residues. Germline values: CDR1 MNHEY, CDR2 SVGAGI. Deletions cut 7 bases from V and 7 bases from J, with 20 bases between. The CDR3, as DNA: TGTGCCAGCATTGGCAGGATTTCTTCGTTTGAGCAGTACTTC. This sequence encodes CASIGRISSFEQYF.

V is TRBV5-6 and J is TRBJ1-3, with 7 bases matching TRBD1. J lost 1 base, V lost 4 bases, and 8 bases had no gene match. CDR3 length: 16 residues. Germline assignment: CDR1 SGHDT and CDR2 YYEEEE. The CDR3 protein is CASSTTGTASGNTIYF. In DNA, the CDR3 is TGTGCCAGCAGCACGACCGGGACAGCTTCTGGAAACACCATATATTTT.

The chain couples TRBV24-1 to TRBJ2-1, with D possibly being TRBD2 (6 bases). The CDR3 runs 14 residues. Trimming stripped 4 bases from V and 6 bases from J, with 12 bases between. Germline assignment: CDR1 KGHDR and CDR2 SFDVKD. This chain's CDR3 is CATSEERARNEQFF. DNA of the CDR3: TGTGCCACCAGTGAAGAGCGGGCACGCAATGAGCAGTTCTTC.

V usage is TRBV4-1 and J usage is TRBJ2-2; a weak D match, TRBD1 (6 bases). Looked up from germline, CDR1 is MGHRA and CDR2 is YSYEKL. There are 16 residues in the CDR3. Trimming cost V 1 base and J 6 bases, with 15 bases left between them. Written as DNA, the CDR3 is TGCGCCAGCAGCCAAGCTAGGACAGCTATCCCCGGGGAGCTGTTTTTT. Protein: CASSQARTAIPGELFF.

The chain carries TRBV7-9 and TRBJ2-3; the D is unclear. Per the germline V gene, CDR1 is SEHNR and CDR2 is FQNEAQ (reference sequence). CDR3 length equals 14 residues. Trimming cost V 0 bases and J 5 bases, with 9 bases left between them. The CDR3 DNA follows: TGTGCCAGCAGCTTAGCGCCAGATAAAGATACGCAGTATTTT. It yields the protein CASSLAPDKDTQYF. Full variable domain (remainder filled in from reference TRBV7-9 and TRBJ2-3): DTGVSQNPRHKITKRGQNVTFRCDPISEHNRLYWYRQTLGQGPEFLTYFQNEAQLEKSRLLSDRFSAERPKGSFSTLEIQRTEQGDSAMYLCASSLAPDKDTQYFGPGTRLTVL.

Here the CDR3 DNA reads TGTGCCAGCAGTTCTGGCAGCGTGAGGGAGCAGTACTTC. Its protein product is CASSSGSVREQYF. V and J are TRBV12-3 or TRBV12-4 and TRBJ2-7, with D uncertain. Trimming stripped 4 bases from V and 7 bases from J, with 14 bases between. The CDR3 contains 13 residues.

The chain links TRBV11-2 to TRBJ1-1; D possibly corresponds to TRBD1 (5 bases). The CDR3 has 14 amino acids. V was clipped by 7 bases and J by 4 bases, with 16 bases between them. Germline V gene data show CDR1 as SGHAT and CDR2 as FQNNGV. DNA of the CDR3: TGTGCCAGCACCGCCTTTCAGGGAGGCACTGAAGCTTTCTTT. Amino acid sequence: CASTAFQGGTEAFF.